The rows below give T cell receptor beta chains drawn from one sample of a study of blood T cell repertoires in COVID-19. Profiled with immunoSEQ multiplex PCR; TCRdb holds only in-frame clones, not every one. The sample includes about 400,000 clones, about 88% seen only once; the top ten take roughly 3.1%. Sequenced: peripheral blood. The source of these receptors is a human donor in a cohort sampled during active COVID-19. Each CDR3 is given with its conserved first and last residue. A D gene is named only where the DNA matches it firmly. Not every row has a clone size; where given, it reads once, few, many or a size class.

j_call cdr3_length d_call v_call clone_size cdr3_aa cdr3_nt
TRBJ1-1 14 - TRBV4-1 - CATRPEGGGTEAFF TGCGCCACACGACCAGAGGGGGGGGGCACTGAAGCTTTCTTT
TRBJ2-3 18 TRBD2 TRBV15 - CATSRDFGLAGGKDTQYF TGTGCCACCAGCAGAGATTTCGGACTAGCGGGGGGTAAAGATACGCAGTATTTT
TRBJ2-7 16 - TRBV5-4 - CASSPLEGSMSYEQYF TGTGCCAGCAGCCCGCTTGAGGGCTCGATGTCCTACGAGCAGTACTTC
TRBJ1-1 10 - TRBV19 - CATWEGTAFF TGTGCCACTTGGGAGGGTACGGCTTTCTTT
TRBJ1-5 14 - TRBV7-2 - CASSLRSQNQPQHF TGTGCCAGCAGCTTACGGTCCCAAAATCAGCCCCAGCATTTT
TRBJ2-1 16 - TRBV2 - CASSEGEIISYNEQFF TGTGCCAGCAGTGAGGGCGAGATTATCTCCTACAATGAGCAGTTCTTC
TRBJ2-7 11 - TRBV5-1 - CASRGEGEQYF TGCGCCAGCAGAGGGGAAGGGGAGCAGTACTTC
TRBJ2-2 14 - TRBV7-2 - CASSLTGYTGELFF TGTGCCAGCAGCTTAACGGGTTACACCGGGGAGCTGTTTTTT
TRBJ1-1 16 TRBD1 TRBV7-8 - CASSLANRRGPGEAFF TGTGCCAGCAGCTTAGCAAATAGAAGGGGGCCGGGTGAAGCTTTCTTT
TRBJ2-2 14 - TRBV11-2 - CASSLDTNTGELFF TGTGCCAGCAGCTTGGACACCAACACCGGGGAGCTGTTTTTT
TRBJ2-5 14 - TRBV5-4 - CASSQDREGETQYF TGTGCCAGCAGCCAGGACAGGGAGGGCGAGACCCAGTACTTC
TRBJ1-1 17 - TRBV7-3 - CASSLRWRVLQDTEAFF TGTGCCAGCAGCTTAAGGTGGAGGGTACTTCAGGACACTGAAGCTTTCTTT
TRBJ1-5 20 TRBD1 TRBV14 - CASSQVRGTGRVTSNQPQHF TGTGCCAGCAGCCAGGTTAGGGGGACAGGGCGGGTGACGAGCAATCAGCCCCAGCATTTT
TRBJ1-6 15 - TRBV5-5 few CASSWDTGPGGPLHF TGTGCCAGCAGCTGGGATACAGGTCCCGGGGGGCCCCTCCACTTT
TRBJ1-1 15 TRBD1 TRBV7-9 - CASSSRGQSNTEAFF TGTGCCAGCAGCTCCAGGGGACAGTCGAACACTGAAGCTTTCTTT
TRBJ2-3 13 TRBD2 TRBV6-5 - CASRPSGGDTQYF TGTGCCAGCAGACCCAGCGGGGGGGATACGCAGTATTTT
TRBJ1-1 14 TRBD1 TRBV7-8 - CASSVRDRATEAFF TGTGCCAGCAGCGTCCGGGACAGAGCTACTGAAGCTTTCTTT
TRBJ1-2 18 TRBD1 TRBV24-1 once CATSDPSGQGVQDYGYTF TGTGCCACCAGTGACCCCTCCGGACAGGGAGTACAGGACTATGGCTACACCTTC
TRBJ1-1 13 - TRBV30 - CALGRLGNTEAFF TGTGCCTTAGGGAGGTTGGGGAACACTGAAGCTTTCTTT
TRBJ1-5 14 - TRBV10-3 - CAISRTVENQPQHF TGTGCCATCAGCCGGACAGTAGAGAATCAGCCCCAGCATTTT
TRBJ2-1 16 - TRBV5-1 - CASSLFPVERGNEQFF TGCGCCAGCAGCTTGTTTCCGGTCGAACGGGGGAATGAGCAGTTCTTC
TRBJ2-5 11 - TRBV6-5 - CAIGLPEIQYF TGTGCCATCGGACTCCCGGAAATCCAGTACTTC
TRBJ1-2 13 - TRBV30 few CAWSRPDRTLKDF TGTGCCTGGAGTCGACCTGATAGGACATTAAAGGATTTC
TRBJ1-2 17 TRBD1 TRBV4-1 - CASSRSTQTGVNYGYTF TGCGCCAGCAGCCGATCCACGCAGACAGGGGTTAACTATGGCTACACCTTC